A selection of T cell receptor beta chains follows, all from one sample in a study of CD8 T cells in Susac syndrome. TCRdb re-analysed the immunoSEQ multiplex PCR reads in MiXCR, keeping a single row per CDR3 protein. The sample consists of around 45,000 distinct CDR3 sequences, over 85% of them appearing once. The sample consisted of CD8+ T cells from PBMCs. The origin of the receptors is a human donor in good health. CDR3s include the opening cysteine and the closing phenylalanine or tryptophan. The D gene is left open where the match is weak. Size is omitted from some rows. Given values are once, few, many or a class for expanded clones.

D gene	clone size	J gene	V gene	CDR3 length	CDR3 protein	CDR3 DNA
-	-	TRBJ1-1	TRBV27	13	CASSPIRGAEAFF	TGTGCCAGCAGCCCCATCCGGGGCGCTGAAGCTTTCTTT
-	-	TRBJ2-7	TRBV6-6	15	CASSLNQGGLYEQYF	TGTGCCAGCAGTCTGAACCAAGGGGGGTTGTACGAGCAGTACTTC
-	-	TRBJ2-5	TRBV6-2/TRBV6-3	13	CASSYDFQETQYF	TGTGCCAGCAGTTACGACTTTCAAGAGACCCAGTACTTC
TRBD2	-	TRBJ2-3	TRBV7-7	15	CASSLVAGDTDTQYF	TGTGCCAGCAGCTTAGTAGCGGGGGACACAGATACGCAGTATTTT
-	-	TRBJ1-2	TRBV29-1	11	CSVGSSYGYTF	TGCAGCGTTGGCAGCTCCTATGGCTACACCTTC
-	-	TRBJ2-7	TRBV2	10	CASRNYEQYF	TGTGCCAGCAGGAACTACGAGCAGTACTTC
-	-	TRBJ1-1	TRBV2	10	CASRGVEAFF	TGTGCCAGCAGGGGAGTAGAAGCTTTCTTT
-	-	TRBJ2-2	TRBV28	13	CASSATGSGELFF	TGTGCCAGCAGTGCAACAGGATCCGGGGAGCTGTTTTTT
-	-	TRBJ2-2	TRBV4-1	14	CASSLTSFTGELFF	TGCGCCAGCAGCCTGACTAGTTTCACCGGGGAGCTGTTTTTT
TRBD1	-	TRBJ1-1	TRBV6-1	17	CASRSGTGGIVNTEAFF	TGTGCCAGCAGATCTGGGACAGGGGGTATCGTGAACACTGAAGCTTTCTTT
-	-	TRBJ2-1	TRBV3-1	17	CASSQSRRSYSYNEQFF	TGTGCCAGCAGCCAATCGAGACGGTCCTACTCCTACAATGAGCAGTTCTTC
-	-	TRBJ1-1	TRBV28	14	CASRRDGEGDEAFF	TGTGCCAGCAGACGCGACGGGGAGGGGGATGAAGCTTTCTTT
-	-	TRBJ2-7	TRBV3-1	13	CASSHTGRYEQYF	TGTGCCAGCAGCCATACGGGGAGGTACGAGCAGTACTTC
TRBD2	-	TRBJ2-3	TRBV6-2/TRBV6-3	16	CASTTPGSGRSDTQYF	TGTGCCAGCACCACACCCGGTAGCGGGAGATCAGATACGCAGTATTTT
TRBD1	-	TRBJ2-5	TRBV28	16	CASSPPGTGGQETQYF	TGTGCCAGCAGTCCACCCGGGACAGGGGGCCAAGAGACCCAGTACTTC
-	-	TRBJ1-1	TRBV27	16	CASSLWAGGSNTEAFF	TGTGCCAGCAGTTTATGGGCCGGGGGATCTAACACTGAAGCTTTCTTT
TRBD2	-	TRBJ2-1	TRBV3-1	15	CASTILAGAANEQFF	TGTGCCAGCACAATTCTAGCGGGAGCGGCCAATGAGCAGTTCTTC
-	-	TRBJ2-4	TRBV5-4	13	CASSLAEGNIQYF	TGTGCCAGCAGCTTGGCTGAGGGAAACATTCAGTACTTC
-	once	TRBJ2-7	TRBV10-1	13	CASSEQSWNEQYF	TGCGCCAGCAGTGAGCAGAGTTGGAATGAGCAGTACTTC
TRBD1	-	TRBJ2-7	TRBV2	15	CASSEYGGQGYEQYF	TGTGCCAGCAGTGAATACGGAGGACAGGGCTACGAGCAGTACTTC
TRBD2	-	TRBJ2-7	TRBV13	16	CASSLAAGGPIYEQYF	TGTGCCAGCAGCTTAGCGGCGGGAGGCCCGATCTACGAGCAGTACTTC
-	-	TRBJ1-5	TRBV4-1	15	CASSQAFPGQEPQHF	TGCGCCAGCAGCCAAGCCTTCCCGGGACAAGAGCCCCAGCATTTT
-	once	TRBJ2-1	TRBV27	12	CASSLGRHEQFF	TGTGCCAGCAGTTTAGGGCGGCATGAGCAGTTCTTC
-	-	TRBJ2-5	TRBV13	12	CASSLGSETQYF	TGTGCCAGCAGCTTAGGGTCAGAGACCCAGTACTTC
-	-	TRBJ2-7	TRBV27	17	CASSRLVGGRSSYEQYF	TGTGCCAGCAGCCGATTAGTAGGGGGTAGAAGCTCCTACGAGCAGTACTTC
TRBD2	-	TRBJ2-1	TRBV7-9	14	CASGIAGRYNEQFF	TGTGCCAGCGGGATAGCGGGACGATACAATGAGCAGTTCTTC
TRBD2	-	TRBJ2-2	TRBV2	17	CASTKGLAGGPAGELFF	TGTGCCAGCACCAAGGGACTAGCGGGAGGGCCGGCCGGGGAGCTGTTTTTT
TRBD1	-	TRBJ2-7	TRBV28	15	CASSFGTGGSYEQYF	TGTGCCAGCAGTTTCGGGACAGGGGGCTCCTACGAGCAGTACTTC
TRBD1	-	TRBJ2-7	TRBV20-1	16	CSASRNWDRENYEQYF	TGCAGTGCTTCGAGGAATTGGGACAGGGAGAACTACGAGCAGTACTTC
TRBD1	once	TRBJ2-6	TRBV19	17	CASSGGQGFSGANVLTF	TGTGCCAGTAGTGGGGGACAGGGATTCTCTGGGGCCAACGTCCTGACTTTC
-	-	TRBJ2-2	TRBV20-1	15	CSARDPSGYTGELFF	TGCAGTGCTAGAGACCCCAGCGGCTACACCGGGGAGCTGTTTTTT
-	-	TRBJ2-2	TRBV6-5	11	CASGQTGELFF	TGTGCCAGCGGACAAACCGGGGAGCTGTTTTTT
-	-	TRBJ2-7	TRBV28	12	CASQGVRYEQYF	TGTGCCAGCCAAGGGGTTAGGTACGAGCAGTACTTC
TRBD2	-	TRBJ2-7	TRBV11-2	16	CASSSLGGLAGDEQYF	TGTGCCAGCAGCTCCTTGGGTGGGCTAGCGGGAGACGAGCAGTACTTC
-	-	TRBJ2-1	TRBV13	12	CASSEGPNEQFF	TGTGCCAGCAGCGAGGGTCCCAATGAGCAGTTCTTC
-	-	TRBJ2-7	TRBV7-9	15	CASSSQLGASYEQYF	TGTGCCAGCAGCTCTCAGCTTGGCGCCTCCTACGAGCAGTACTTC
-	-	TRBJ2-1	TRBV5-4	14	CASSLTGWVDEQFF	TGTGCCAGCAGCTTGACAGGGTGGGTCGATGAGCAGTTCTTC
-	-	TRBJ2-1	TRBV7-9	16	CASSLNPAGMRNEQFF	TGTGCCAGCAGCTTGAACCCAGCGGGCATGCGTAATGAGCAGTTCTTC
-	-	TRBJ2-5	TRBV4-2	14	CASSQENSQETQYF	TGTGCCAGCAGCCAAGAAAACTCCCAAGAGACCCAGTACTTC
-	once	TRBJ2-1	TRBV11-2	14	CASSLGPVYDEQFF	TGTGCCAGCAGCTTAGGTCCGGTTTACGATGAGCAGTTCTTC